A selection of T cell receptor beta chains follows, all from one sample in a study of blood T cells in healthy people across ages. TCRdb re-derived calls from the 5' RACE reads in MiXCR, one entry per CDR3 protein. The table has roughly 1,100,000 distinct CDR3 sequences, about 23% seen once. The sample was also linked to a second study, of T cells of mothers and their children.

The sample taken for sequencing was blood. These receptors were taken from a girl aged 2-10 years in good health. Both conserved end residues are part of each CDR3. D genes are given only for firm matches. Only part of the rows carry a size: once, few, many, or a class if the clone is expanded.

NA	TRBJ2-1	TRBV5-4	TRBD2	TGTGCCACCAAGCGGGGGGGCGTGAATGAGCAGTTCTTC	CATKRGGVNEQFF
few	TRBJ1-5	TRBV27	NA	TGTGCCAGCAGTTTATCCCCCAATAGCAATCAGCCCCAGCATTTT	CASSLSPNSNQPQHF
NA	TRBJ2-3	TRBV29-1	NA	TGCAGCGTCGACACAGGGCTTACGCAGTATTTT	CSVDTGLTQYF
NA	TRBJ2-1	TRBV4-3	NA	TGCGCCAGCAGCCAAGTGAAGGGCACAGGCTACAATGAGCAGTTCTTC	CASSQVKGTGYNEQFF
few	TRBJ1-2	TRBV7-8	TRBD1	TGTGCCAGCAGCTTTACTCAGGGGGCGCTTCCCTTTATTGGCTACACCTTC	CASSFTQGALPFIGYTF
few	TRBJ1-1	TRBV7-2	NA	TGTGCCAGCAGCTTAGTTTCAGGGAAGGACACTGAAGCTTTCTTT	CASSLVSGKDTEAFF
NA	TRBJ2-5	TRBV2	NA	TGTGCCAGCACGGGTAATCAGGAGACCCAGTACTTC	CASTGNQETQYF
NA	TRBJ1-6	TRBV12-3/TRBV12-4	NA	TGTGCCAGCAGTGCCCGGCGGCAATTGGCCCTCCACTTT	CASSARRQLALHF
NA	TRBJ1-2	TRBV6-5	NA	TGTGCCAGCAGCGCCGGTGGGGGATTGGGCTACACCTTC	CASSAGGGLGYTF
few	TRBJ2-7	TRBV10-2	NA	TGCGCCAGCATCCGGGGTACGGAGCAGTACTTC	CASIRGTEQYF
NA	TRBJ1-4	TRBV6-2/TRBV6-3	NA	TGTGCCAGCAATCTAGGCGGGTCCCGAGAAAAACTGTTTTTT	CASNLGGSREKLFF
NA	TRBJ2-3	TRBV3-1	NA	TGTGCCAGCAGCCACAGAGGGGCCAGGGGCACAGATACGCAGTATTTT	CASSHRGARGTDTQYF
few	TRBJ1-1	TRBV20-1	TRBD1	TGCAGTGCTCGACGGTGGGACAGGGTAAACACTGAAGCTTTCTTT	CSARRWDRVNTEAFF
NA	TRBJ2-7	TRBV6-2/TRBV6-3	NA	TGTGCCAGCAGTTATTACTACGAGCAGTACTTC	CASSYYYEQYF
NA	TRBJ2-7	TRBV4-2	NA	TGTGCCAGCAGCCAAGGCCCGGGGACCTACGAGCAGTACTTC	CASSQGPGTYEQYF
few	TRBJ2-3	TRBV4-1	NA	TGCGCCAGCAGCCATGATTCAGATACGCAGTATTTT	CASSHDSDTQYF
few	TRBJ2-2	TRBV12-3/TRBV12-4	TRBD1	TGTGCCAGCAGTAAAGGGGGCGCGGACGGGGAGCTGTTTTTT	CASSKGGADGELFF
NA	TRBJ2-3	TRBV4-1	TRBD2	TGCGCCAGCACCTCCGACAGCCTAGCGGGAGATACGCAGTATTTT	CASTSDSLAGDTQYF
NA	TRBJ2-7	TRBV27	NA	TGTGCCAGCAGTGCCGGGACATTCTACGAGCAGTACTTC	CASSAGTFYEQYF
NA	TRBJ2-5	TRBV27	NA	TGTGCCAGCAGTTCCCCGGGACCCCATGGGGAGACCCAGTACTTC	CASSSPGPHGETQYF
NA	TRBJ1-3	TRBV21-1	NA	TGTGCCAGCAGCAAAGAGCCTTCGGACTGCTCTGGAAACACCATATATTTT	CASSKEPSDCSGNTIYF
NA	TRBJ2-1	TRBV28	NA	TGTGCCAGCAGTTTAGGAGCCGTGGTCAATGAGCAGTTCTTC	CASSLGAVVNEQFF
NA	TRBJ1-6	TRBV4-1	NA	TGCGCCAGCAGCCAAGATTTCGGTAGCTCCTATAATTCACCCCTCCACTTT	CASSQDFGSSYNSPLHF
NA	TRBJ1-2	TRBV6-5	NA	TGTGCCAGCTCCGCGGGTTTCGAGGGCTACACCTTC	CASSAGFEGYTF
many	TRBJ2-3	TRBV2	NA	TGTGCCAGCAGTGCATCAGGGACGGGGACAGATACGCAGTATTTT	CASSASGTGTDTQYF
NA	TRBJ2-1	TRBV29-1	TRBD2	TGCAGCGGCCTCCTGACTAGCGGGCACAAGCAGTTCTTC	CSGLLTSGHKQFF
few	TRBJ1-2	TRBV27	NA	TGTGCCAGCAGTTTACGTTATAACGTGATCGATGGCTACACCTTC	CASSLRYNVIDGYTF
few	TRBJ2-5	TRBV12-3/TRBV12-4	NA	TGTGCCAGCAGTGCGGGCCTTCCACAGACCCAGTACTTC	CASSAGLPQTQYF
NA	TRBJ1-4	TRBV10-1	NA	TGCGCCAGCAGTGAAGATGCGACTAATGAAGAACTGTTTTTT	CASSEDATNEELFF
NA	TRBJ2-5	TRBV28	TRBD1	TGTGCCAGCAGTCTATTACCGGGACAGAGAGAAGAGACCCAGTACTTC	CASSLLPGQREETQYF
NA	TRBJ1-2	TRBV3-1	NA	TGTGCCAGCAGCCCGGGGGGTAGTGGTGGCTACACCTTC	CASSPGGSGGYTF
NA	TRBJ2-7	TRBV6-5	NA	TGTGCCAGCAGGCTGGACAGATCCTACGAGCAGTACTTC	CASRLDRSYEQYF
few	TRBJ2-1	TRBV29-1	NA	TGCAGCGTCAGCGGTCCCAACTACAATGAGCAGTTCTTC	CSVSGPNYNEQFF
few	TRBJ2-5	TRBV12-3/TRBV12-4	NA	TGTGCCAGCAGTTTCAATGGGCAAGAGACCCAGTACTTC	CASSFNGQETQYF
NA	TRBJ2-4	TRBV19	NA	TGTGCCAGTAGTCTCGGCCCCCGAGAGAACATTCAGTACTTC	CASSLGPRENIQYF
few	TRBJ2-7	TRBV27	NA	TGTGCCAGCAGTTTTACAGGGCTCCCCTACGAGCAGTACTTC	CASSFTGLPYEQYF
NA	TRBJ2-7	TRBV27	NA	TGTGCCAGCAGTTTACTCAACAGGGTGGGCTACGAGCAGTACTTC	CASSLLNRVGYEQYF
NA	TRBJ2-1	TRBV3-1	TRBD2	TGTGCCAGCAGCCAGGAATTGACTAGCGGGGTAGGTGAACAGTTCTTC	CASSQELTSGVGEQFF
NA	TRBJ2-3	TRBV12-3/TRBV12-4	TRBD2	TGTGCCAGCAGTTTCCGGGGGGTGGATACGCAGTATTTT	CASSFRGVDTQYF
few	TRBJ2-5	TRBV6-5	TRBD2	TGTGCCAGCAGTAAGGGGACTAGCGGCTTAGAGACCCAGTACTTC	CASSKGTSGLETQYF
NA	TRBJ2-3	TRBV7-8	TRBD2	TGTGCCAGCATCGAGAGGGCGAAGGGACTAGCGGGGGAGCATACGCAGTATTTT	CASIERAKGLAGEHTQYF
NA	TRBJ2-1	TRBV12-3/TRBV12-4	TRBD2	TGTGCCACAGCACCTACTAGCGGGCCCTACGATGAGCAGTTCTTC	CATAPTSGPYDEQFF
NA	TRBJ2-5	TRBV12-3/TRBV12-4	NA	TGTGCCAGCCGAAACCCTGGAGAGACCCAGTACTTC	CASRNPGETQYF
many	TRBJ2-7	TRBV7-9	TRBD1	TGCGCCAGCAGCGGGGACAGGGACTACGAGCAGTACTTC	CASSGDRDYEQYF
NA	TRBJ2-5	TRBV28	NA	TGTGCCAGCAGTTCTTTGGGGTTTGGACAAGAAGAGACCCAGTACTTC	CASSSLGFGQEETQYF
NA	TRBJ1-1	TRBV24-1	NA	TGTGCCACCAGTATCGGCCGTGACACTGAAGCTTTCTTT	CATSIGRDTEAFF
NA	TRBJ2-4	TRBV7-2	NA	TGTGCCAGCAGCTTTAGACCGAGCGATAGGGCCAAAAACATTCAGTACTTC	CASSFRPSDRAKNIQYF
few	TRBJ2-5	TRBV6-6	NA	TGTGCCAGCAGTCCCGGGACTTCAAACCGAGAGACCCAGTACTTC	CASSPGTSNRETQYF